This T cell receptor beta chain was observed in a study of type 1 and type 2 diabetes patients. Study-wide background: Donors were type 1 diabetes, type 2 diabetes, or nondiabetic controls. Magnetic bead positive selection isolated CD4+ or CD8+ T cells from PBMCs. A total of approximately 20,000,000 paired-end reads came from the whole study. Study-level points and caveats: Highly-expanded CD4+ clones were few in type 2 diabetes, median one, over 3.5% of reads.

Genomic DNA was the PCR template. Multiplex PCR with 30 forward and 13 reverse primers amplified the TCR beta CDR3. Using its own MiXCR run on the multiplex PCR reads, TCRdb lists one record per CDR3 protein. Among 250,000 or so distinct CDR3 sequences listed, approximately 50% were seen once. The CDR3 extends over 21 amino acids. V was cut by 0 bases and J by 0 bases, with 22 bases left in between. Germline CDR1 is SGHKS and CDR2 is YYEKEE (reference sequence). Note on this clonotype: Its specificity is not known.

The clonotype was recovered from a man between 18 and 29 years old with type 2 diabetes. Material for sequencing was peripheral blood mononuclear cells (PBMCs). The chain employs TRBV5-5 and TRBJ1-6, with TRBD1 as a possible D gene (6 bases). This chain's CDR3 is CASSLEPGHRLPSSYNSPLHF. CDR3 nucleotide sequence: TGTGCCAGCAGCTTGGAGCCGGGACACCGTCTTCCCAGCTCCTATAATTCACCCCTCCACTTT.